The 18 T cell receptor beta chains given below trace back to one sample, sequenced in a study of T-cell memory formation after mild COVID-19. TCRdb analysed the 5' RACE reads with MiXCR anew, one entry per CDR3 protein. The data contain about 560,000 distinct CDR3 sequences, about 20% of them seen just once; the ten biggest clones take up about 11%. The source material was PBMCs or a T cell subset sorted from them (not recorded which). Receptor source: an adult woman who had mild COVID-19 (a few samples of this study predate the infection). Cell type and time point are not known.

This clonotype showed up just a few times. This chain connects TRBV7-9 to TRBJ2-1, with a weak D call TRBD2 (5 bases). From germline, CDR1 is SEHNR and CDR2 FQNEAQ (reference sequence). The CDR3 sequence is 16 residues long. V was clipped by 1 base and J by 2 bases, with 12 bases between them. CDR3 sequence: CASSLESGGTYNEQFF. DNA for the CDR3: TGTGCCAGCAGCTTAGAGAGCGGTGGAACCTACAATGAGCAGTTCTTC.

This clonotype occurred many times. V usage is TRBV7-3 and J usage is TRBJ2-1, with TRBD2 as a possible D gene (6 bases). Deletions cut 5 bases from V and 11 bases from J, with 16 bases between. The germline V gene has CDR1 SGHTA and CDR2 FQGTGA. The CDR3 spans 13 residues. This CDR3 is CASSLNRLDKQFF. The CDR3 region has the DNA TGTGCCAGCAGCCTAAATCGACTAGACAAGCAGTTCTTC.

This clonotype was seen only a few times. The chain uses TRBV12-3 or TRBV12-4 and TRBJ1-2, with D maybe TRBD1 (6 bases). V shed 7 bases and J shed 8 bases, with 23 bases lying between them. The CDR3 has 15 amino acids. CDR3: CASTSRPTGNLGYTF. The CDR3 nucleotides are TGTGCCAGCACCTCCCGCCCAACAGGGAATCTAGGCTACACCTTC.

V and J are TRBV20-1 and TRBJ1-5; D is undetermined. The CDR3 length is 14 residues. The germline V gene has CDR1 DFQATT and CDR2 SNEGSKA (reference sequence). Deletions cut 3 bases from V and 3 bases from J, with 12 bases between. CDR3 sequence: CSASLGPHNQPQHF. In DNA, the CDR3 is TGCAGTGCTAGTTTAGGTCCACACAATCAGCCCCAGCATTTT.

This clonotype occurred many times. V is TRBV4-1 and J is TRBJ2-7; D ambiguous. V gave up 1 base and J gave up 1 base, with 8 bases separating them. The CDR3 is 14 residues long. The germline V gene encodes CDR1 MGHRA and CDR2 YSYEKL. CDR3 nucleotides: TGCGCCAGCAGCCAAGCGGTTGAATCCTACGAGCAGTACTTC. Protein product: CASSQAVESYEQYF.

This chain links TRBV29-1 with TRBJ1-2; the match to TRBD1 covers 9 bases. V shed 5 bases and J 2 bases; nucleotides not matched to a gene: 3. The germline CDR1 and CDR2 sequences are SQVTM and ANQGSEA. The length of the CDR3 is 13 residues. The CDR3 region is CSVWDRVNYGYTF. CDR3 DNA: TGCAGCGTTTGGGACAGGGTCAACTATGGCTACACCTTC.

This rearrangement joins TRBV15 to TRBJ1-2, with a possible D match to TRBD1 (5 bases). CDR3 length equals 13 residues. The V gene's germline CDR1 is LNHNV and CDR2 YYDKDF (reference sequence). The V end was cut by 0 bases, the J end by 6 bases, with 8 bases between. CDR3 sequence reads: CATSRERGDGYTF. The CDR3 nucleotides read TGTGCCACCAGCAGAGAAAGAGGGGATGGCTACACCTTC.

V gene TRBV9 combines with J gene TRBJ2-7, with TRBD1 identical over 7 bases. V shed 3 bases and J 2 bases; nucleotides not matched to a gene: 8. This CDR3 spans 15 amino acids. Germline assignment: CDR1 SGDLS and CDR2 YYNGEE. CDR3 bases: TGTGCCAGCAGCGGCCCAGGGGGTAGGACCTACGAGCAGTACTTC. Its protein product is CASSGPGGRTYEQYF.

The chain uses TRBV6-7 and TRBJ2-5; TRBD2 is a possible D gene (5 bases). TRBV6-7 counts as an open reading frame of uncertain function. The CDR3 length is 14 residues. V was shortened by 7 bases and J by 5 bases, with 17 bases between the two germline ends. The CDR3 bases are TGTGCCAGCATCCGGCGGGCGCGTTCCGAGACCCAGTACTTC. Translating it yields CASIRRARSETQYF.

This clonotype appeared a few times. The chain links TRBV19 to TRBJ2-7; 10 positions match TRBD1. Germline CDR1 and CDR2: LNHDA and SQIVND (reference sequence). This CDR3 comprises 14 residues. Trimming removed 3 bases from V and 2 bases from J; junction bases left unmatched: 1. Here the CDR3 reads CASSMGQGPYEQYF. The CDR3 DNA reads TGTGCCAGTAGTATGGGACAGGGGCCCTACGAGCAGTACTTC.

This clonotype has at least ten counts. The V gene is TRBV7-9, the J gene TRBJ1-2; no reliable D call. Germline values: CDR1 SEHNR, CDR2 FQNEAQ (reference sequence). This CDR3 is 14 amino acids long. V gave up 5 bases and J gave up 2 bases, with 12 bases separating them. The CDR3 DNA sequence: TGTGCCAGCAGCCGCGAGGCAGCAAACTATGGCTACACCTTC. Residues: CASSREAANYGYTF.

V and J are TRBV3-1 and TRBJ1-6; no definite D call. Between the trimmed V and J ends, which lost 1 base and 7 bases, there was a span of 5 bases. Germline V gives CDR1 LGHDT, CDR2 YNNKEL (reference sequence). The CDR3 consists of 13 residues. The DNA of the CDR3 is TGTGCCAGCAGCCAAGGACCCAATTCACCCCTCCACTTT. It translates to CASSQGPNSPLHF. The full variable domain, rest sourced from reference TRBV3-1 and TRBJ1-6, is DTAVSQTPKYLVTQMGNDKSIKCEQNLGHDTMYWYKQDSKKFLKIMFSYNNKELIINETVPNRFSPKSPDKAHLNLHINSLELGDSAVYFCASSQGPNSPLHFGNGTRLTVT.

This clonotype was detected only a few times. This chain uses TRBV4-3 with TRBJ1-2, with D unresolved. This CDR3 region has 15 residues. V lost 0 bases and J 2 bases, leaving 10 bases between the germline ends. Germline CDR1 reads LGHNA; CDR2 reads YSLEER. The CDR3 DNA reads as TGCGCCAGCAGCCAAGATTGGTCAGTAAACTATGGCTACACCTTC. It specifies CASSQDWSVNYGYTF.

This clonotype came up a few times. The rearrangement links TRBV12-3 or TRBV12-4 to TRBJ2-1; D remains unclear. The CDR3 length is 13 residues. V shed 7 bases and J shed 4 bases, with 11 bases lying between them. The CDR3 here is CASTLTPYNEQFF. CDR3 DNA sequence: TGTGCCAGCACCCTCACCCCTTACAATGAGCAGTTCTTC.

The rearrangement uses TRBV7-9 and TRBJ1-2; TRBD1 agrees at 7 bases. Germline V gives CDR1 SEHNR, CDR2 FQNEAQ (reference sequence). This CDR3 has 14 amino acids. J lost 8 bases, V lost 4 bases, and 10 bases had no gene match. In DNA form, the CDR3 reads TGTGCCAGCAGCTGGGGACAGAAGTTGGAGGGCTACACCTTC. Translation: CASSWGQKLEGYTF.

The V call is TRBV6-1, the J call TRBJ2-7; the match to TRBD1 covers 7 bases. The J segment lost 4 bases and the V segment lost 6 bases, leaving 12 bases of the junction unmatched. This CDR3 is built from 15 residues. Per the germline V gene, CDR1 is MNHNS and CDR2 is SASEGT. The CDR3 DNA is TGTGCCAGCAGCCGGGACAGAACATGGTCGTACGAGCAGTACTTC. It specifies CASSRDRTWSYEQYF.

A few counts support this clonotype. The chain uses TRBV7-8 and TRBJ2-1; perhaps TRBD1 as D (6 bases). Between the trimmed V and J ends, which lost 3 bases and 4 bases, there was a span of 7 bases. CDR3 length equals 13 residues. The germline V gene encodes CDR1 SGHVS and CDR2 FQNEAQ. The CDR3 region is CASSFGQYNEQFF. CDR3 nucleotide sequence: TGTGCCAGCAGCTTCGGACAGTACAATGAGCAGTTCTTC. The full variable domain, with the rest looked up from reference TRBV7-8 and TRBJ2-1, is GAGVSQSPRYKVAKRGQDVALRCDPISGHVSLFWYQQALGQGPEFLTYFQNEAQLDKSGLPSDRFFAERPEGSVSTLKIQRTQQEDSAVYLCASSFGQYNEQFFGPGTRLTVL.

This clonotype was observed once. The chain is built from TRBV6-6 and TRBJ2-7; D is possibly TRBD1 (6 bases). The CDR3 consists of 11 residues. Germline V gene data show CDR1 as MNHNY and CDR2 as SVGAGI (reference sequence). Trimming shortened V by 9 bases and J by 6 bases, and 12 bases separated the two germline ends. The DNA for the CDR3 is TGTGCCAGTAAGCAGGGGTTCGAGCAGTACTTC. Translation gives CASKQGFEQYF.